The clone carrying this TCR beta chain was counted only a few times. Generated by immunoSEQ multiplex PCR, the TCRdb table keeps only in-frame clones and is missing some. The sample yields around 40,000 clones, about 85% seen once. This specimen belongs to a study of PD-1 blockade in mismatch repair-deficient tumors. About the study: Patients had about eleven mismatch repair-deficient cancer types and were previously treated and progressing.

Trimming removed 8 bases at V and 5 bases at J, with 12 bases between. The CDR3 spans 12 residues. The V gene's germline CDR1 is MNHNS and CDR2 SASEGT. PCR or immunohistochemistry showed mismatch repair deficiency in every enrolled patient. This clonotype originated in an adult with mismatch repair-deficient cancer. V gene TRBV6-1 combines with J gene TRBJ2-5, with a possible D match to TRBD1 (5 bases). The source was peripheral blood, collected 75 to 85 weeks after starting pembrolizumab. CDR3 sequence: CASQGWWETQYF. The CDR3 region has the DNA TGTGCCAGCCAGGGTTGGTGGGAGACCCAGTACTTC.